These 7 T cell receptor beta chains were sequenced from one sample in a study of T-cell reconstitution after alpha-beta-depleted transplantation in children. No antigen has been assigned to these receptors. Findings and limits, study-wide: Newly generated T cells supplied most T-cell counts and diversity one year post-transplant.

A library of TCRbeta sequences, prepared with unique molecular identifiers, was generated. TCRdb re-called the PCR reads with MiXCR, one entry per CDR3 protein. The sample holds 330,000 or so distinct CDR3 sequences, about 7.3% seen once. The sequencing here drew on peripheral blood, taken 360 days after TCRalphabeta/CD19-depleted stem cell transplant. The source of these receptors is a female patient aged 2-10 years who had a stem cell transplant for Fanconi anemia, so the T cells may come from the graft donor.

This clonotype was seen many times. The chain uses TRBV12-3 or TRBV12-4 and TRBJ2-1, with TRBD2 matching over 10 bases. The CDR3 is 16 amino acids. J gave up 3 bases and V 1 base, and 3 bases lay outside the gene matches. The CDR3 DNA reads as TGTGCCAGCAGTTTAGGTCTAGCGGGAGTCTACAATGAGCAGTTCTTC. Its translation: CASSLGLAGVYNEQFF.

This clonotype came up many times. The chain carries TRBV6-1 and TRBJ1-1, with D hard to call. In germline, CDR1 is MNHNS, CDR2 SASEGT. V was clipped by 1 base and J by 1 base, with 13 bases between them. The CDR3 sequence is 16 residues long. The CDR3, as DNA: TGTGCCAGCAGTGAAGGGGCAACCCACAGGAACACTGAAGCTTTCTTT. Protein product: CASSEGATHRNTEAFF.

V is TRBV9 and J is TRBJ2-2, with unresolved D. The length of the CDR3 is 16 residues. Germline V gene data show CDR1 as SGDLS and CDR2 as YYNGEE. The ends were cut back, 1 base at V and 3 bases at J, with 13 bases in the middle. CDR3 in amino acids: CASSVNQLGDTGELFF. CDR3 in DNA: TGTGCCAGCAGCGTAAATCAACTGGGTGACACCGGGGAGCTGTTTTTT.

This clonotype was recorded many times. V and J are TRBV12-3 or TRBV12-4 and TRBJ2-5; TRBD2 is a possible D gene (5 bases). The V gene lost 5 bases and the J gene lost 0 bases, with 7 bases spanning the gap. CDR3 length: 13 residues. The CDR3 DNA follows: TGTGCCAGCAGTCCTAGCCACCAAGAGACCCAGTACTTC. Its translation is CASSPSHQETQYF.

The genes are TRBV4-3 and TRBJ1-6; D is possibly TRBD1 (5 bases). The CDR3 length is 15 residues. Germline V lookup: CDR1 LGHNA, CDR2 YSLEER. With 0 bases removed from V and 9 bases from J, the gap between germline ends came to 12 bases. The CDR3 is CASSQESQGSSPLHF. The CDR3 DNA sequence: TGCGCCAGCAGCCAAGAAAGTCAGGGATCTTCACCCCTCCACTTT.

This clonotype was picked up many times. This chain links TRBV29-1 with TRBJ1-2; D is unclear. The CDR3 has 10 amino acids. CDR1 and CDR2 from the germline V gene are SQVTM and ANQGSEA. The ends were cut back, 0 bases at V and 7 bases at J, with 3 bases in the middle. DNA for the CDR3: TGCAGCGTTGAAGAGGGTGGCTACACCTTC. This encodes CSVEEGGYTF.

This clonotype was seen many times. The genes are TRBV13 and TRBJ2-1; D perhaps matches TRBD2 (7 bases). The CDR3 runs 15 residues. Germline assignment: CDR1 PRHDT and CDR2 FYEKMQ (reference sequence). V was pared by 0 bases and J by 8 bases, with 14 bases between. CDR3 sequence: CASSLGGGPVHEQFF. For the CDR3, the DNA is TGTGCCAGCAGCTTAGGCGGGGGGCCAGTACATGAGCAGTTCTTC.